The 12 T cell receptor beta chains listed next were all sequenced from one sample in a study of beta chain features in type 1 diabetes. Sequencing targeted expressed TCRB transcripts, as all isolated RNA had been reverse transcribed. Assay: immunoSEQ multiplex PCR; the TCRdb copy retains only in-frame clones and omits some. The table lists about 180,000 clones, about an eighth of them singletons. Sequencing was done on a sample of central memory CD4+ T cells from blood. These receptors originate from a woman between 18 and 30 years old in good health.

This clone has more than one count but fewer than ten. The chain employs TRBV28 and TRBJ1-2, with D possibly matching TRBD1 (5 bases). Between the trimmed V and J ends, which lost 5 bases and 7 bases, there was a span of 14 bases. This CDR3 region has 13 residues. Germline V gene data show CDR1 as MDHEN and CDR2 as SYDVKM. CDR3 nucleotides: TGTGCCAGCAGTCTTGGGCAGGGCCCTGGCTACACCTTC. It specifies CASSLGQGPGYTF.

This clone was seen repeatedly, ten times or more. The chain recombines TRBV4-3 with TRBJ1-2; D call uncertain. Germline CDR1 and CDR2: LGHNA and YSLEER. The CDR3 length is 14 residues. Trimming removed 0 bases at V and 0 bases at J, with 5 bases between. CDR3 nucleotide sequence: TGCGCCAGCAGCCAAGATCAGTCTAACTATGGCTACACCTTC. Protein product: CASSQDQSNYGYTF.

V usage is TRBV19 and J usage is TRBJ1-1, with D perhaps matching TRBD1 (5 bases). This CDR3 spans 13 amino acids. The germline V and J ends were trimmed by 2 bases and 5 bases, with 9 bases remaining between them. Germline V lookup: CDR1 LNHDA, CDR2 SQIVND (reference sequence). As DNA, the CDR3 is TGTGCCAGTAGTATACAGGGATCGACTGAAGCTTTCTTT. It codes for CASSIQGSTEAFF.

J is TRBJ2-2 and V is TRBV7-8, with a tentative D call TRBD1 (5 bases). V was cut by 5 bases and J by 3 bases, with 10 bases left in between. In germline, CDR1 is SGHVS, CDR2 FQNEAQ. This CDR3 region has 14 residues. In DNA form, the CDR3 reads TGTGCCAGCAGCATGAGGACATACACCGGGGAGCTGTTTTTT. Translation: CASSMRTYTGELFF.

This chain connects TRBV20-1 to TRBJ2-1; D may be TRBD1 (5 bases). Trimming shortened V by 7 bases and J by 5 bases, and 9 bases separated the two germline ends. Per germline, CDR1 DFQATT and CDR2 SNEGSKA (reference sequence). CDR3 size: 11 residues. CDR3 protein: CSVKGNNEQFF. CDR3 DNA sequence: TGCAGTGTGAAGGGGAACAATGAGCAGTTCTTC.

This sequence joins TRBV15 and TRBJ1-2; D may be TRBD1 (5 bases). The V gene lost 6 bases and the J gene lost 4 bases, with 9 bases spanning the gap. Germline V gene data show CDR1 as LNHNV and CDR2 as YYDKDF (reference sequence). The CDR3 runs 12 residues. DNA for the CDR3: TGTGCCACCAGGACAGACACCTATGGCTACACCTTC. Amino acids: CATRTDTYGYTF.

This clone occurred a few times. J is TRBJ1-5 and V is TRBV2; 7 bases align to TRBD1. Germline V CDR1 and CDR2: SNHLY, FYNNEI. This CDR3 region has 13 residues. J was trimmed by 3 bases and V by 8 bases; bases with no gene match: 4. CDR3 in amino acids: CASGGQLNQPQHF. For the CDR3, the DNA is TGTGCCAGCGGGGGACAGCTCAATCAGCCCCAGCATTTT.

This clone was counted only a few times. The chain recombines TRBV9 with TRBJ2-2, with 7 bases lining up with TRBD1. Looked up from germline, CDR1 is SGDLS and CDR2 is YYNGEE. The CDR3 runs 16 residues. The V and J ends lost 1 base and 0 bases, in that order; junction bases with no gene match: 3. The CDR3 nucleotides are TGTGCCAGCAGCGTAACCGGGACAGCGAACACCGGGGAGCTGTTTTTT. Its translation: CASSVTGTANTGELFF.

This clone was observed a handful of times. The chain couples TRBV5-1 to TRBJ2-7; D is perhaps TRBD2 (5 bases). This CDR3 is built from 16 residues. Germline CDR1 SGHRS, CDR2 YFSETQ. With 0 bases removed from V and 0 bases from J, the gap between germline ends came to 13 bases. CDR3 nucleotides: TGCGCCAGCAGCTTGGAGGCTAGCTCAGGCTCCTACGAGCAGTACTTC. Protein sequence: CASSLEASSGSYEQYF.

This clone was observed many times. The rearrangement links TRBV11-2 to TRBJ2-7, with TRBD1 identical over 9 bases. The CDR3 contains 11 residues. V gave up 7 bases and J gave up 12 bases; unmatched junction bases: 7. Germline assignment: CDR1 SGHAT and CDR2 FQNNGV. CDR3 loop: CASNSGTGLYF. For the CDR3, the DNA is TGTGCCAGCAACTCGGGGACAGGGCTGTACTTC.

This chain uses TRBV4-1 with TRBJ1-1; a possible D gene is TRBD1 (6 bases). V was shortened by 5 bases and J by 4 bases, with 11 bases between the two germline ends. The CDR3 runs to 13 residues. The germline CDR1 and CDR2 sequences are MGHRA and YSYEKL. As DNA, the CDR3 is TGCGCCAGCAGCTTAGGACAGTTCACTGAAGCTTTCTTT. Amino acids: CASSLGQFTEAFF.

The chain joins TRBV28 to TRBJ2-2; 10 bases are a match to TRBD2. Germline loops: CDR1 MDHEN, CDR2 SYDVKM. The V segment lost 6 bases and the J segment 2 bases; nucleotides outside the gene matches: 12. The CDR3 contains 18 residues. The CDR3 protein is CASSPGLAGVFNTGELFF. In nucleotides, the CDR3 is TGTGCCAGCAGCCCGGGGCTAGCGGGAGTATTTAACACCGGGGAGCTGTTTTTT.